The 8 T cell receptor beta chains below come from one sample, sequenced in a study of blood T cell repertoires in COVID-19 (dated by TCRdb to 2020 to 2021). The receptor library was made with the immunoSEQ multiplex PCR assay. TCRdb mirrors the immuneACCESS table, restricted to in-frame sequences. Some clones are absent from its copies; in checked studies, under half trace to an unresolved V gene, and the reason for the others is unknown. The sample table holds fewer than 250,000 clones, of which almost 85% were seen once. Of the sample, about 7.3% is held by the ten largest clones. The sample was peripheral blood. The receptor set was obtained from a woman in her fifties or sixties with active or convalescent COVID-19.

This clone was recorded once. The chain uses TRBV4-1 and TRBJ2-5; D is perhaps TRBD1 (6 bases). V lost 2 bases and J 2 bases, leaving 15 bases between the germline ends. CDR1 and CDR2 from the germline V gene are MGHRA and YSYEKL. There are 16 residues in the CDR3. This CDR3 is CASSQPDRTAQETQYF. In DNA form, the CDR3 reads TGCGCCAGCAGCCAACCTGATAGGACAGCGCAAGAGACCCAGTACTTC.

V and J are TRBV29-1 and TRBJ1-2; tentative D call: TRBD1 (5 bases). The CDR3 spans 13 residues. Germline CDR1 SQVTM, CDR2 ANQGSEA. V was shortened by 4 bases and J by 4 bases, with 13 bases between the two germline ends. In DNA, the CDR3 is TGCAGCGTTGGAACGGGACTGATCTATGGCTACACCTTC. As protein: CSVGTGLIYGYTF. The variable domain in full, completed from reference TRBV29-1 and TRBJ1-2, reads SAVISQKPSRDICQRGTSLTIQCQVDSQVTMMFWYRQQPGQSLTLIATANQGSEATYESGFVIDKFPISRPNLTFSTLTVSNMSPEDSSIYLCSVGTGLIYGYTFGSGTRLTVV.

The chain is built from TRBV3-1 (or the pseudogene TRBV3-2) and TRBJ1-1; D is unresolved. The CDR3 spans 13 residues. CDR1 and CDR2 from the germline V gene are LGHDT and YNNKEL (reference sequence). The germline V and J ends were trimmed by 4 bases and 10 bases, with 16 bases remaining between them. The DNA for the CDR3 is TGTGCCAGCAGCCGTCGCGGGTCGGTGGGAGCTTTCTTT. As protein: CASSRRGSVGAFF.

The chain employs TRBV5-1 and TRBJ2-2; D may be TRBD2 (5 bases). The CDR3 length is 14 residues. Germline CDR1 and CDR2: SGHRS and YFSETQ. The V and J ends lost 4 bases and 0 bases respectively, with 7 bases between them. The CDR3 region is CASSAGTNTGELFF. CDR3 nucleotide sequence: TGCGCCAGCAGCGCCGGGACGAACACCGGGGAGCTGTTTTTT. Drawing the rest from reference TRBV5-1 and TRBJ2-2, the complete variable domain is KAGVTQTPRYLIKTRGQQVTLSCSPISGHRSVSWYQQTPGQGLQFLFEYFSETQRNKGNFPGRFSGRQFSNSRSEMNVSTLELGDSALYLCASSAGTNTGELFFGEGSRLTVL.

The chain employs TRBV18 and TRBJ1-2; the match to TRBD1 covers 12 bases. This CDR3 contains 17 residues. CDR1 and CDR2 (germline): KGHSH, LQKENI. V lost 3 bases to trimming and J lost 4 bases; unmatched junction nucleotides: 9. Written as DNA, the CDR3 is TGTGCCAGCTCACCGGGGACAGGGGGCGTCCGGGTCTATGGCTACACCTTC. Translated, it gives CASSPGTGGVRVYGYTF.

The CDR3 sequence: CSVGFGQAQETQYF. The CDR3 DNA reads TGCAGCGTTGGGTTCGGACAGGCCCAAGAGACCCAGTACTTC. This chain connects TRBV29-1 to TRBJ2-5; 7 bases agree with TRBD1. From germline, CDR1 is SQVTM and CDR2 ANQGSEA. Losses at the gene ends were 4 bases for V and 1 base for J; bases not matched to a gene: 6. This CDR3 contains 14 residues.

This chain uses TRBV3-1 (or the pseudogene TRBV3-2) with TRBJ2-1; D gene uncertain. The ends were cut back, 1 base at V and 2 bases at J, with 6 bases in the middle. CDR3 length: 14 residues. Germline V gene data show CDR1 as LGHDT and CDR2 as YNNKEL (reference sequence). In nucleotides, the CDR3 is TGTGCCAGCAGCCAAGCCGTAGCCTACAATGAGCAGTTCTTC. It encodes CASSQAVAYNEQFF.

This clone has a handful of counts. A much larger clonotype is one base distant, so this may be a read error. Other nucleotide sequences in the sample specify the same CDR3. The gene calls are TRBV15 and TRBJ1-1; tentatively, D is TRBD1 (5 bases). The germline V gene encodes CDR1 LNHNV and CDR2 YYDKDF (reference sequence). CDR3 length: 16 amino acids. Written as DNA, the CDR3 is TGCGCCACCAGCAGAGATGGGGATGGGGGGGTAACTGAAGCTTTCTTT. It encodes CATSRDGDGGVTEAFF.